This T cell receptor (beta chain) was recovered during a study of T cell responses to AZD1222 COVID-19 vaccine. The study's findings and limits: It should be noted that donors were predominantly white British and more often female, and clonal diversity was possibly underestimated.

Using immunoSEQ multiplex PCR, the repertoire was profiled, and TCRdb retains in-frame clones only, with some absent. Found here are roughly 180,000 clones, around 95% of them singletons; the top ten hold about 0.6%. With respect to this clone: The antigen is not known.

Sequences were derived from peripheral blood, sampled on day 0 of AZD1222 vaccination. This clonotype was obtained from an adult in good health.

The CDR3 here is CASSQGFGEVNQPQHF. In DNA form, the CDR3 reads TGTGCCAGCAGCCAAGGGTTTGGGGAGGTCAATCAGCCCCAGCATTTT. The gene calls are TRBV4-2 and TRBJ1-5; D unresolved. CDR1 is LGHNA and CDR2 is YNFKEQ in the germline V gene. The V end lost 1 base, the J end lost 3 bases, and 13 bases lay between the germline ends. This CDR3 is built from 16 residues.